This TCR beta chain was recovered during a study of T cells after yellow fever vaccination. Study results and caveats: High-abundance clonotypes from the bulk population could contaminate FACS-sorted repertoires. Most clones from primary vaccination were detected again post-booster (just over 95% CD4, around 88% CD8).

Notes on this clonotype: The antigen is unknown.

With 1 base removed from V and 0 bases from J, the gap between germline ends came to 10 bases. CDR3 length equals 15 residues. Germline assignment: CDR1 PRHDT and CDR2 FYEKMQ (reference sequence). TCRdb ran MiXCR on the 5' RACE reads and lists one entry per CDR3 protein. The repertoire holds 450,000 to 550,000 distinct CDR3 sequences, about 19% seen once, with 14% in the top ten. V usage is TRBV13 and J usage is TRBJ2-7; no firm D call. This sequence originates from a man aged 25 to 40 who received the YFV17D yellow fever vaccine. Sequencing used PBMCs, obtained 15 days after the yellow fever booster vaccination. CDR3 region: CASSLAHVNSYEQYF. The DNA of the CDR3 is TGTGCCAGCAGCTTAGCGCACGTCAACTCCTACGAGCAGTACTTC.